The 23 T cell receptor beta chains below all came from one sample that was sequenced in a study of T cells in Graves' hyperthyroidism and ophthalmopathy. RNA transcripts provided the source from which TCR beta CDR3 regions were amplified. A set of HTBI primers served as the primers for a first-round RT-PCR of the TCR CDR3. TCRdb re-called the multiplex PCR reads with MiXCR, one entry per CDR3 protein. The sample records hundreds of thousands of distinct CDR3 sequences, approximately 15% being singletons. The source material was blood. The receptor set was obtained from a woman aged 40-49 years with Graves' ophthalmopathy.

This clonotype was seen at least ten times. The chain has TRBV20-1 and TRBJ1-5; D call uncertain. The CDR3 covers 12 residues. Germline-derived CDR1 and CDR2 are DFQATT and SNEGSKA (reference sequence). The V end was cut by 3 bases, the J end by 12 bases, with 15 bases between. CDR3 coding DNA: TGCAGTGCTAGTGTCGGTACTAGGAGCCAGCATTTT. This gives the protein CSASVGTRSQHF.

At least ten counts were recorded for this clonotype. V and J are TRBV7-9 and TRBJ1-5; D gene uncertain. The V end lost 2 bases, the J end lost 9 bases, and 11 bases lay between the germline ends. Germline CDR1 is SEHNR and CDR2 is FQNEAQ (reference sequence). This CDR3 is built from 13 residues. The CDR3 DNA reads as TGTGCCAGCAGCTTACTTGTGTGGCGGCCCCAGCATTTT. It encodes CASSLLVWRPQHF. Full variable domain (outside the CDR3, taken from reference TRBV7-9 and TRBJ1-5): DTGVSQNPRHKITKRGQNVTFRCDPISEHNRLYWYRQTLGQGPEFLTYFQNEAQLEKSRLLSDRFSAERPKGSFSTLEIQRTEQGDSAMYLCASSLLVWRPQHFGDGTRLSIL.

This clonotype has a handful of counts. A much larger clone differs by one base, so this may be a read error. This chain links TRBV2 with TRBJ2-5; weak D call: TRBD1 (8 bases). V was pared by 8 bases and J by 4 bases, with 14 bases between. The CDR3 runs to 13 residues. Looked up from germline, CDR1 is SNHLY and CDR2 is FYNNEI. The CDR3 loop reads CASHRGGGETQYF. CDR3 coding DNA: TGTGCCAGCCACAGGGGGGGAGGAGAGACCCAGTACTTC.

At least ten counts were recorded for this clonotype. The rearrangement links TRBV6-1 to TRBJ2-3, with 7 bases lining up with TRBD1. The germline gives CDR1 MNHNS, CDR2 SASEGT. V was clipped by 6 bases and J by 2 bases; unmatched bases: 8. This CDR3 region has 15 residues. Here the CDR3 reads CASRTGTAYTDTQYF. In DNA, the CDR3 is TGTGCCAGCAGGACCGGGACAGCTTACACAGATACGCAGTATTTT.

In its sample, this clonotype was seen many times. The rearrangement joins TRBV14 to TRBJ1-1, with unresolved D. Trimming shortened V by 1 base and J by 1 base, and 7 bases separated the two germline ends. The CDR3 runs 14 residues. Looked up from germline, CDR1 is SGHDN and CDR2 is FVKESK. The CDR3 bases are TGTGCCAGCAGCCAAGTTAGCTCGAACACTGAAGCTTTCTTT. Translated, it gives CASSQVSSNTEAFF.

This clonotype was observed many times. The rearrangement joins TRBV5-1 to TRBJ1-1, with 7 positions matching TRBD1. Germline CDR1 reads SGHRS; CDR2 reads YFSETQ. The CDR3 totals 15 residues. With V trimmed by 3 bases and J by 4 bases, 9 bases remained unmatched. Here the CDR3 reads CASSYTGDGATEAFF. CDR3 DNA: TGCGCCAGCAGCTATACAGGGGATGGGGCCACTGAAGCTTTCTTT. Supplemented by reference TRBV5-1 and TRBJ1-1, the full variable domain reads KAGVTQTPRYLIKTRGQQVTLSCSPISGHRSVSWYQQTPGQGLQFLFEYFSETQRNKGNFPGRFSGRQFSNSRSEMNVSTLELGDSALYLCASSYTGDGATEAFFGQGTRLTVV.

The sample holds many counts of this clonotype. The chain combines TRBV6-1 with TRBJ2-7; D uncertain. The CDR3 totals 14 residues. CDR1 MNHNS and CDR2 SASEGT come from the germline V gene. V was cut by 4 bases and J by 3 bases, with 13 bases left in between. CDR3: CASSGALPNYEQYF. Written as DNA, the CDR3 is TGTGCCAGCAGTGGTGCTCTACCCAACTACGAGCAGTACTTC.

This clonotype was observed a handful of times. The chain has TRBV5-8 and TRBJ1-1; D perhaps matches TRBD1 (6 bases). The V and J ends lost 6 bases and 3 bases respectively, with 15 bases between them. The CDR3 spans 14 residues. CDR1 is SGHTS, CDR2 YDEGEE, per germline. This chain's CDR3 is CASTYRTVDTEAFF. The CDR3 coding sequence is TGTGCCAGCACCTACCGGACAGTAGACACTGAAGCTTTCTTT.

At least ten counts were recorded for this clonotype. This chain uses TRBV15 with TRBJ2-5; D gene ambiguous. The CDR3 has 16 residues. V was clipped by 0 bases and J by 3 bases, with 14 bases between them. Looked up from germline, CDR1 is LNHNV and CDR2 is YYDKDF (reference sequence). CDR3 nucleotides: TGTGCCACCAGCAGAGATAGGAGTGGGTGGAAAGAGACCCAGTACTTC. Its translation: CATSRDRSGWKETQYF.

CDR3 amino acids: CASARTGTASGDTIYF. The CDR3 coding sequence is TGTGCCAGCGCGAGGACCGGGACAGCAAGCGGGGACACCATATATTTT. The chain is built from TRBV6-1 and TRBJ1-3, with 7 bases aligning to TRBD1. The germline CDR1 and CDR2 sequences are MNHNS and SASEGT. V dropped 8 bases and J dropped 8; count of bases not matched to a gene: 18. The CDR3 loop spans 16 amino acids.

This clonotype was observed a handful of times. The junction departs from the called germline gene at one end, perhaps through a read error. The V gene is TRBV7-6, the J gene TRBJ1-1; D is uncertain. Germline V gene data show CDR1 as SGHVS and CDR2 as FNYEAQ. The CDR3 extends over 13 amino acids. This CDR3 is CASSSQQNTGAFF. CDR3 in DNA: TGTGCCAGCAGCTCACAGCAGAACACTGGAGCTTTCTTT.

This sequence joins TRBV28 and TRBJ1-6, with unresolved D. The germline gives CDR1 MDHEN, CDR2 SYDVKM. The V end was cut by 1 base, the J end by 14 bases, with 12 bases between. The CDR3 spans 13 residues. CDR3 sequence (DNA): TGTGCCAGCAGTTTATTCCCCGCTCAGACCCTCCACTTT. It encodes CASSLFPAQTLHF.

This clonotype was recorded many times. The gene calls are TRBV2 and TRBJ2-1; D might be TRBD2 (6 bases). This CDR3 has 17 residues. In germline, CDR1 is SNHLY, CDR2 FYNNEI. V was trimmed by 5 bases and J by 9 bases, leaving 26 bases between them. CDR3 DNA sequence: TGTGCCAGCAGTCCCCCAGTTGCTAGCCGGGGGTTGGGTGAGCAGTTCTTC. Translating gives CASSPPVASRGLGEQFF.

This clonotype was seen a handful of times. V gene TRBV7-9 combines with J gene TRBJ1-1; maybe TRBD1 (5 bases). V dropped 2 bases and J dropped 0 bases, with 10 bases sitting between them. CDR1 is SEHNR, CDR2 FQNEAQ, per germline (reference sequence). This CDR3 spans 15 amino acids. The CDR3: CASSLPGRLNTEAFF. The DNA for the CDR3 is TGTGCCAGCAGCTTACCGGGACGGCTGAACACTGAAGCTTTCTTT.

As DNA, the CDR3 is TGTGCCAAAAAGGGACAGGGAGACACCGGGGAGCTGTTTTTT. Residues: CAKKGQGDTGELFF. This chain links TRBV2 with TRBJ2-2; 9 nucleotides agree with TRBD1. V shed 10 bases, J shed 3 bases, and the junction held 6 bases outside the gene matches. The CDR3 totals 14 residues. Per the germline V gene, CDR1 is SNHLY and CDR2 is FYNNEI.

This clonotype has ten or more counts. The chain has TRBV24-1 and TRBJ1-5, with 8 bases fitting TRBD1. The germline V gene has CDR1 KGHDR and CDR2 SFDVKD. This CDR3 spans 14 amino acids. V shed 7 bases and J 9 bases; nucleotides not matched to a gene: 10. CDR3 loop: CATRSDREVWPQHF. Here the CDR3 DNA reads TGTGCCACCAGATCGGACAGGGAGGTTTGGCCCCAGCATTTT.

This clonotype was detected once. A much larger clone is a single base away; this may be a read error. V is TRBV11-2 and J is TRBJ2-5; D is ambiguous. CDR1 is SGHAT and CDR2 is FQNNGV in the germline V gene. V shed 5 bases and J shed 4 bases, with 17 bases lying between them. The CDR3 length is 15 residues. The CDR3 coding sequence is TGTGCCAGCAGCCCAAATCAGGCAAGGGCAGAGACCCAGTACTTC. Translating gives CASSPNQARAETQYF.

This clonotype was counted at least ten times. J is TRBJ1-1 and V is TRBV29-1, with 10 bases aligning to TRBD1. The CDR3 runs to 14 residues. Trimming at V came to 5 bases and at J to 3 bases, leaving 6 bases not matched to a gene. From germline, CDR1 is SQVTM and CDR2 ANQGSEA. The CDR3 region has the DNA TGCAGCGTTCCCCGGGACAGGGGTGACACTGAAGCTTTCTTT. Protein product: CSVPRDRGDTEAFF.

DNA of the CDR3: TGTGCCAGCAGCCCTGGCCCAAGACAGGGGGCTGAGACCCAGTACTTC. It translates to CASSPGPRQGAETQYF. The V call is TRBV7-8, the J call TRBJ2-5, with TRBD1 matching 10 bases. Germline V gene lookup returns CDR1 SGHVS and CDR2 FQNEAQ. This CDR3 has 16 residues. Losses at the gene ends were 5 bases for V and 5 bases for J; bases not matched to a gene: 11.

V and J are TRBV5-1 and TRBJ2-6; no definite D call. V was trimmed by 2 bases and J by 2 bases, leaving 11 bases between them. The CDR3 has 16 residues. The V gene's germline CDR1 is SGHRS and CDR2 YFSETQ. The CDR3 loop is CASSFSATTGANVLTF. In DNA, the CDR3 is TGCGCCAGCAGCTTTTCGGCGACAACTGGGGCCAACGTCCTGACTTTC.

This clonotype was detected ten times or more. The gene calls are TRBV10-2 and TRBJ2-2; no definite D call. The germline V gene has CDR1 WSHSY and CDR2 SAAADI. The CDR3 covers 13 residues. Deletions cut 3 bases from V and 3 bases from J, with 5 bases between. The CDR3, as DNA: TGCGCCAGCAGTGACCTGGACACCGGGGAGCTGTTTTTT. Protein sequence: CASSDLDTGELFF.

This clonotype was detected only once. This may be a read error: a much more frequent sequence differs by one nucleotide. The CDR3 sequence is CVSSTRQRGGLTDTQYF. The CDR3 DNA reads TGTGTCAGCAGCACGCGACAGCGGGGGGGACTCACAGATACGCAGTATTTT. The chain combines TRBV7-9 with TRBJ2-3; the match to TRBD2 covers 10 bases. The CDR3 extends over 17 amino acids. Germline V CDR1 and CDR2: SEHNR, FQNEAQ (reference sequence).

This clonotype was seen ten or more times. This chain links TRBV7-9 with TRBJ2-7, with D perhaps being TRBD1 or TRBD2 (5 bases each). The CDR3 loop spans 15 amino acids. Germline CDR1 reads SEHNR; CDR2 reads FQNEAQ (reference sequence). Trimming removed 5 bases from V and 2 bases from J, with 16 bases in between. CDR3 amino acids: CASSSRDGRTYEQYF. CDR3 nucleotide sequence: TGTGCCAGCAGCAGCAGGGACGGACGTACCTACGAGCAGTACTTC. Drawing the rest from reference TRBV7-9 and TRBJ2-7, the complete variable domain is DTGVSQNPRHKITKRGQNVTFRCDPISEHNRLYWYRQTLGQGPEFLTYFQNEAQLEKSRLLSDRFSAERPKGSFSTLEIQRTEQGDSAMYLCASSSRDGRTYEQYFGPGTRLTVT.